These 24 T cell receptor beta chains were sequenced from one sample in a study of T-cell memory formation after mild COVID-19. From the 5' RACE reads, TCRdb called clonotypes with MiXCR, one entry per CDR3 protein. The sample includes 200,000 to 250,000 distinct CDR3 sequences, over 7.5% of them seen just once. The sequenced sample was PBMCs or a T cell subset sorted from them (not recorded which). The receptors here all came from a man aged 18 to 35 who had mild COVID-19 (a few samples of this study predate the infection). Cell type and time point are not known.

This clonotype showed up just a few times. This chain links TRBV7-2 with TRBJ1-5, with D uncertain. Germline loops: CDR1 SGHTA, CDR2 FQGNSA. V was shortened by 3 bases and J by 3 bases, with 9 bases between the two germline ends. The CDR3 has 14 residues. The CDR3 bases are TGTGCCAGCAGCTTTGACCGAACCAATCAGCCCCAGCATTTT. Amino acids: CASSFDRTNQPQHF.

This rearrangement joins TRBV12-3 or TRBV12-4 to TRBJ1-5; possibly TRBD1 for D (6 bases). The V gene lost 5 bases and the J gene lost 3 bases, with 17 bases spanning the gap. The CDR3 consists of 16 residues. In DNA form, the CDR3 reads TGTGCCAGCAGTCTCGCCCGGACAGAGCCCAATCAGCCCCAGCATTTT. It yields the protein CASSLARTEPNQPQHF.

This clonotype was counted ten times or more. This chain links TRBV29-1 with TRBJ2-1; D gene unclear. This CDR3 region has 12 residues. Trimming took off 4 bases at V and 8 bases at J, with 12 bases between the two ends. Germline V CDR1 and CDR2: SQVTM, ANQGSEA. The CDR3 DNA follows: TGCAGCGTTGCTAGTCCTTGGGATGAGCAGTTCTTC. Translated: CSVASPWDEQFF.

This clonotype was seen only a few times. J is TRBJ2-3 and V is TRBV7-2; 11 bases agree with TRBD2. From germline, CDR1 is SGHTA and CDR2 FQGNSA. V gave up 7 bases and J gave up 8 bases; unmatched junction bases: 11. The CDR3 contains 15 residues. DNA of the CDR3: TGTGCCAGCATCCCGCCGGCTAGCGGGGGGTCTACGCAGTATTTT. It translates to CASIPPASGGSTQYF.

This clonotype has at least ten counts. The V gene is TRBV5-1, the J gene TRBJ2-5, with D possibly being TRBD1 or TRBD2 (6 bases each). V was clipped by 0 bases and J by 5 bases, with 14 bases between them. The CDR3 covers 15 residues. Germline values: CDR1 SGHRS, CDR2 YFSETQ. The CDR3 here is CASSLDPGAMETQYF. For the CDR3, the DNA is TGCGCCAGCAGCTTGGATCCGGGGGCCATGGAGACCCAGTACTTC.

The genes are TRBV2 and TRBJ1-5, with 7 bases identical to TRBD1. Germline V gene data show CDR1 as SNHLY and CDR2 as FYNNEI. The CDR3 is made up of 14 amino acids. The junction had 4 bases not matched to a gene; V was cut back by 7 bases and J by 1 base. CDR3 residues: CASNPQGSNQPQHF. In nucleotides, the CDR3 is TGTGCCAGCAACCCACAGGGGAGCAATCAGCCCCAGCATTTT.

The chain combines TRBV6-6 with TRBJ2-5; TRBD1 matches at 8 bases. The CDR3 loop spans 12 amino acids. The germline V gene encodes CDR1 MNHNY and CDR2 SVGAGI (reference sequence). V shed 5 bases, J shed 9 bases, and the junction held 5 bases outside the gene matches. The CDR3 sequence: CASSAGGGSQYF. The CDR3 bases are TGTGCCAGCAGTGCAGGGGGCGGGTCCCAGTACTTC.

This chain uses TRBV11-2 with TRBJ2-6, with D possibly being TRBD1 (6 bases). CDR3 length: 18 residues. Deletions cut 5 bases from V and 2 bases from J, with 19 bases between. Germline V lookup: CDR1 SGHAT, CDR2 FQNNGV. The CDR3 coding sequence is TGTGCCAGCAGCCACACCCGGACAGCAGCCACTGGGGCCAACGTCCTGACTTTC. It specifies CASSHTRTAATGANVLTF.

Many counts were recorded for this clonotype. V gene TRBV5-1 combines with J gene TRBJ2-5; no firm D call. Trimming removed 1 base at V and 2 bases at J, with 6 bases between. Germline values: CDR1 SGHRS, CDR2 YFSETQ. This CDR3 has 13 amino acids. CDR3 sequence: CASSLSFQETQYF. CDR3 bases: TGCGCCAGCAGCTTGAGCTTTCAAGAGACCCAGTACTTC.

This chain joins TRBV6-1 and TRBJ1-2; no firm D call. Germline CDR1 and CDR2: MNHNS and SASEGT. CDR3 size: 13 residues. The germline V and J ends were trimmed by 8 bases and 5 bases, with 15 bases remaining between them. CDR3 nucleotides: TGTGCCAGCGCCCCTAACCTTGGGTATGGCTACACCTTC. Its translation: CASAPNLGYGYTF.

There are a few counts of this clonotype. The chain joins TRBV7-2 to TRBJ1-5; no clear D gene. The CDR3 runs 15 residues. Germline CDR1 reads SGHTA; CDR2 reads FQGNSA. Deletions cut 1 base from V and 4 bases from J, with 11 bases between. The CDR3 loop is CASSLDSSLNQPQHF. DNA of the CDR3: TGTGCCAGCAGCTTAGACAGCTCACTTAATCAGCCCCAGCATTTT.

This clonotype was picked up a small number of times. The chain employs TRBV20-1 and TRBJ2-1, with TRBD2 matching 14 bases. Germline CDR1 and CDR2: DFQATT and SNEGSKA (reference sequence). The CDR3 consists of 16 residues. V dropped 0 bases and J dropped 7; count of bases not matched to a gene: 5. The chain's CDR3 is CSARDPGLAGVNEQFF. CDR3 nucleotides: TGCAGTGCTAGAGACCCGGGACTAGCGGGGGTAAATGAGCAGTTCTTC.

This clonotype was observed a handful of times. The chain has TRBV19 and TRBJ1-5, with D hard to call. Germline CDR1 LNHDA, CDR2 SQIVND (reference sequence). The CDR3 has 13 amino acids. V was trimmed by 6 bases and J by 7 bases, leaving 13 bases between them. CDR3 sequence reads: CASREEWRQPQHF. CDR3 sequence (DNA): TGTGCCAGTAGGGAGGAGTGGCGGCAGCCCCAGCATTTT.

The chain combines TRBV7-2 with TRBJ2-1; 9 nucleotides align to TRBD2. CDR1 is SGHTA, CDR2 FQGNSA, per germline. V dropped 2 bases and J dropped 7; count of bases not matched to a gene: 6. The CDR3 spans 15 residues. CDR3 residues: CASSLMASGANEQFF. The CDR3 DNA is TGTGCCAGCAGCTTAATGGCTAGCGGGGCGAATGAGCAGTTCTTC.

This clonotype was counted only a few times. The chain has TRBV6-2 or TRBV6-3 and TRBJ1-5; D remains ambiguous. CDR1 and CDR2 (germline): MNHEY, SVGEGT. Trimming left V 6 bases short and J 0 bases short, with 12 bases between. The CDR3 is 15 amino acids. The CDR3, as DNA: TGTGCCAGCAGCCTTCTTGGCCATAGCAATCAGCCCCAGCATTTT. It encodes CASSLLGHSNQPQHF.

The sample holds many counts of this clonotype. The rearrangement joins TRBV12-3 or TRBV12-4 to TRBJ2-1, with 8 bases that match TRBD2. CDR3 size: 14 residues. V dropped 4 bases and J dropped 2; count of bases not matched to a gene: 1. CDR3 residues: CASSWRGAYNEQFF. DNA of the CDR3: TGTGCCAGCAGTTGGCGGGGGGCCTACAATGAGCAGTTCTTC.

For the CDR3, the DNA is TGCGCCAGCAGCTTGGGACACCCAACTACAGATACGCAGTATTTT. Protein product: CASSLGHPTTDTQYF. V is TRBV5-1 and J is TRBJ2-3; D is uncertain. Trimming pared 0 bases from V and 3 bases from J, leaving 11 bases between. Germline V lookup: CDR1 SGHRS, CDR2 YFSETQ. The CDR3 length is 15 residues. Supplemented by reference TRBV5-1 and TRBJ2-3, the full variable domain reads KAGVTQTPRYLIKTRGQQVTLSCSPISGHRSVSWYQQTPGQGLQFLFEYFSETQRNKGNFPGRFSGRQFSNSRSEMNVSTLELGDSALYLCASSLGHPTTDTQYFGPGTRLTVL.

Only a few counts were recorded for this clonotype. The CDR3 loop is CASSPDRTQWEKLFF. For the CDR3, the DNA is TGCGCCAGCAGCCCCGACCGCACGCAGTGGGAAAAACTGTTTTTT. The chain uses TRBV5-1 and TRBJ1-4, with no clear D. The CDR3 has 15 amino acids. Germline loops: CDR1 SGHRS, CDR2 YFSETQ. V lost 4 bases and J lost 8, with 18 bases in between.

The J gene is TRBJ1-2, the V gene TRBV20-1; D call uncertain. CDR1 DFQATT and CDR2 SNEGSKA come from the germline V gene (reference sequence). The CDR3 is made up of 15 amino acids. Trimming took 1 base from V and 6 from J, leaving 18 bases between them. The CDR3 here is CSARGALGTSDGYTF. For the CDR3, the DNA is TGCAGTGCTAGAGGGGCCCTGGGTACTAGCGATGGCTACACCTTC.

The chain is built from TRBV20-1 and TRBJ1-1; TRBD1 matches 12 bases. Trimming took 7 bases from V and 7 from J; bases not matched to a gene: 13. Germline CDR1 reads DFQATT; CDR2 reads SNEGSKA (reference sequence). CDR3 length equals 15 residues. The CDR3, as DNA: TGCAGTGTTCTCCCCAGGGACAGGGGGCACGGTGAAGCTTTCTTT. Encoded protein: CSVLPRDRGHGEAFF.

This clonotype was recorded many times. The rearrangement joins TRBV10-3 to TRBJ2-1, with 9 bases fitting TRBD2. V gave up 6 bases and J gave up 4 bases; unmatched junction bases: 10. CDR1 is ENHRY, CDR2 SYGVKD, per germline. The CDR3 covers 16 residues. The CDR3 bases are TGTGCCATCAGCGCAGATGCGGGGGGGCCTTACAATGAGCAGTTCTTC. Translating it yields CAISADAGGPYNEQFF.

The gene calls are TRBV4-1 and TRBJ1-1; D unclear. Trimming took off 0 bases at V and 1 base at J, with 18 bases between the two ends. This CDR3 has 18 residues. In germline, CDR1 is MGHRA, CDR2 YSYEKL. The CDR3 coding sequence is TGCGCCAGCAGCCAAGATCGTATACGGGGAACCCGGAACACTGAAGCTTTCTTT. Translating it yields CASSQDRIRGTRNTEAFF.

This clonotype occurred many times. The rearrangement links TRBV20-1 to TRBJ2-3; D is perhaps TRBD1 (5 bases). The CDR3 loop spans 14 amino acids. V was shortened by 5 bases and J by 0 bases, with 12 bases between the two germline ends. Germline V gives CDR1 DFQATT, CDR2 SNEGSKA (reference sequence). The CDR3 sequence is CSASRTRSTDTQYF. The CDR3 DNA is TGCAGTGCTTCCCGGACAAGAAGCACAGATACGCAGTATTTT.

This clonotype was observed at least ten times. This chain joins TRBV5-1 and TRBJ2-2, with no clear D. Looked up from germline, CDR1 is SGHRS and CDR2 is YFSETQ. V was shortened by 6 bases and J by 0 bases, with 9 bases between the two germline ends. The CDR3 runs to 14 residues. The CDR3 DNA is TGCGCCAGCACATTCCACACGAACACCGGGGAGCTGTTTTTT. Translation gives CASTFHTNTGELFF.